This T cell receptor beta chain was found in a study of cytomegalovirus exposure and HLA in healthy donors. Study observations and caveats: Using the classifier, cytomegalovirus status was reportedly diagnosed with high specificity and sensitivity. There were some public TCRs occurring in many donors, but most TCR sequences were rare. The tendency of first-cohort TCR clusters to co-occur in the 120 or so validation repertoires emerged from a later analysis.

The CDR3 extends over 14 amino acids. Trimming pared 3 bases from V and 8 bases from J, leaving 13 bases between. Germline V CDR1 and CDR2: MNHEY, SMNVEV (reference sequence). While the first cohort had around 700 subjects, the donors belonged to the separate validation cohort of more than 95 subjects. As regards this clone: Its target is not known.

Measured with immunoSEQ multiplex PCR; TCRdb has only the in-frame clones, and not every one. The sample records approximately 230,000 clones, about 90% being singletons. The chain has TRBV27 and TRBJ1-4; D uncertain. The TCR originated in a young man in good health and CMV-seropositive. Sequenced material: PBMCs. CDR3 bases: TGTGCCAGCAGTTTTTCGGGTTTTGGAGAAAAACTGTTTTTT. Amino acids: CASSFSGFGEKLFF.